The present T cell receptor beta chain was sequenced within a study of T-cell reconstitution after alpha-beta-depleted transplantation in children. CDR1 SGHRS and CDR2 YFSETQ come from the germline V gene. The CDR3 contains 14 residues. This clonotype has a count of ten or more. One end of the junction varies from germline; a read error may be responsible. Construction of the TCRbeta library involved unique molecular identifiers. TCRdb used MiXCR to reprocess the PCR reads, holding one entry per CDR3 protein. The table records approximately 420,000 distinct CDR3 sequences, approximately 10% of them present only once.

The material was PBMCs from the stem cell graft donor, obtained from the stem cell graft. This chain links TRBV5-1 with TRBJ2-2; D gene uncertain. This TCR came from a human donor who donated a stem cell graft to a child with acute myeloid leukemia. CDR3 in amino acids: CASSLVRNTGELFF. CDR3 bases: TGTGCCAGCAGCTTAGTTCGGAACACCGGGGAGCTGTTTTTT. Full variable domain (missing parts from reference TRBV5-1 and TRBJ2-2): KAGVTQTPRYLIKTRGQQVTLSCSPISGHRSVSWYQQTPGQGLQFLFEYFSETQRNKGNFPGRFSGRQFSNSRSEMNVSTLELGDSALYLCASSLVRNTGELFFGEGSRLTVL.